This T cell receptor beta chain came from a study of OX40 agonist ivuxolimab in advanced cancers. Study-level information: Patients with hepatocellular carcinoma, melanoma, renal cell or head and neck cancer made up the dose-escalation patients. Patients achieving partial responses numbered three: one hepatocellular carcinoma case and two cutaneous melanoma cases.

This table comes from immunoSEQ multiplex PCR, and its TCRdb copy is limited to in-frame clones, with some not included. In the table there are tens of thousands of clones, about 87% of which are singletons. Germline CDR1 reads MNHGY; CDR2 reads SAAAGT. This CDR3 is 13 amino acids long. Trimming removed 11 bases at V and 0 bases at J, with 13 bases between. The material sequenced was CD4+ or CD8+ T cells sorted from blood, taken in a trial of the OX40 agonist ivuxolimab. The origin of this receptor is an adult with an advanced solid tumor such as melanoma, head and neck, liver or kidney cancer. The chain uses TRBV6-8 and TRBJ2-5; tentative D call: TRBD2 (6 bases). CDR3 sequence (DNA): TGTGCCGGGGAGGATTCGTACCAAGAGACCCAGTACTTC. Translating gives CAGEDSYQETQYF.